Included here is one TCR beta chain sequence, with context. This clone turned up a few times. Its antigen target is currently unknown. Per-nucleotide qualities are absent, and no much larger clonotype sits a single base away. These data are taken from a study of cytotoxic CD8 clonotypes in ibrutinib-treated CLL (dated by TCRdb to 2020 to 2023). Study-level background: The cohort had ten to twelve relapsed/refractory and approximately 15 treatment-naive patients; fewer than 18 were IGHV unmutated. The response samples were drawn at a median of approximately twelve months into treatment, with a range of about 6 to 36 months. Of the approximately 90 people in the trial, 26 had longitudinal samples available. On average, each sample yielded around 250,000 productive templates and under 95,000 productive rearrangements. Every sample from remission and from progressive disease was obtained while the patients were still on ibrutinib. Cryopreserved peripheral blood mononuclear cells were obtained prior to treatment, at the time of response, and at either disease progression or sustained remission. Responses were partial in roughly 25 patients and complete in 2; after median 68 months follow-up, about 14 stayed in remission and roughly twelve progressed. Beyond this particular receptor, the publication reports: Baseline clonality exceeded that of age-matched healthy donors and correlated strongly with circulating CD8+ T-cell counts. Sustained-remission and progressing patients did not have matched sampling times, and lymph node repertoires were not examined. Public clonotypes were rare and either shrank or stayed stable during treatment, and the rise in clonality at ibrutinib response reflected expansion of private clonotypes. Clonality rose at ibrutinib response, remained stable during sustained remission, and dropped back toward baseline at progression.

Each clonotype received, on average, 10x coverage in deep resolution sequencing performed on a MiSeq, where the target depth lay between 1 in 1 million and 1 in 200,000 T cells. The immunoSEQ hsTCRB Kit was used to generate the TCR beta libraries. In the source study's methods: The data were analyzed with ImmunoSEQ Analyzer and ImmunoSEQ Data Assistant, and V, D and J gene assignments followed IMGT definitions. Clonality, which ranges from 0 to 1, was calculated by subtracting the normalized Shannon entropy of productive rearrangement frequencies from one. Public clonotype analysis was restricted to overrepresented clonotypes comprising at least 0.05% of each patient's repertoire. Thirteen age-matched healthy donor repertoires from immuneACCESS were used as controls for clonality. The clones in this table, taken by TCRdb from immuneACCESS, are in-frame only. Not every clone is retained; where verified, under half of the shortfall comes from an unresolved V gene, and the cause of the rest is unknown. V, J and clone size are those of that table, while D and trimming were read from the DNA. The sample profile shows approximately 57,000 clones; over 55% of them were found once. The ten largest clones add up to around 21% of the sample.

The sample's time point label is to be understood as: around 2 years on ibrutinib. For TCR beta library preparation, around 2.2 micrograms of genomic DNA was extracted from cryopreserved PBMCs. Longitudinal blood samples from CLL patients on ibrutinib monotherapy were analyzed using high-throughput TCR beta sequencing. The patients took part in an open-label, single-center phase 2 trial of ibrutinib monotherapy. This specimen consisted of PBMCs, obtained after 24 months of ibrutinib treatment. The clonotype was recovered from a human donor with chronic lymphocytic leukemia.

The nucleotides are TGCAGTGCTAGCGACACCTTGCAGCAGTACTTC. It specifies CSASDTLQQYF. The sequence links TRBV20-1 to TRBJ2-7; the D gene remains uncertain. Including the terminal cysteine and phenylalanine, the CDR3 comprises 11 residues. The entry retains the CDR3 DNA only, 33 bases that are in frame from base 1. V loses 3 bases of germline sequence and J loses 8 bases, and the interval between the two ends is 11 bases. For CDR1 and CDR2, the germline V gene (reference sequence) lists DFQATT and SNEGSKA.